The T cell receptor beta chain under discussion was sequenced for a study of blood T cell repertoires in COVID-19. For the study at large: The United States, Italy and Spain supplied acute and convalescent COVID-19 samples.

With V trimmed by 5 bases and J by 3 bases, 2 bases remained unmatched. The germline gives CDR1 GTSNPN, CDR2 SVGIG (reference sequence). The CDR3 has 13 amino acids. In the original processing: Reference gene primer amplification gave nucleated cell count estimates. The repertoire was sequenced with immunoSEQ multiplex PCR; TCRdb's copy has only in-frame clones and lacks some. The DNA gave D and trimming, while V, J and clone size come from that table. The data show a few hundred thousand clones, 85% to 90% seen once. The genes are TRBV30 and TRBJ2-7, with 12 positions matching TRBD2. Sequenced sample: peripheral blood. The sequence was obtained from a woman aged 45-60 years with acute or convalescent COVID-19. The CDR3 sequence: CAWRTSGIYEQYF. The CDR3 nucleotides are TGTGCCTGGCGGACTAGCGGGATCTACGAGCAGTACTTC.